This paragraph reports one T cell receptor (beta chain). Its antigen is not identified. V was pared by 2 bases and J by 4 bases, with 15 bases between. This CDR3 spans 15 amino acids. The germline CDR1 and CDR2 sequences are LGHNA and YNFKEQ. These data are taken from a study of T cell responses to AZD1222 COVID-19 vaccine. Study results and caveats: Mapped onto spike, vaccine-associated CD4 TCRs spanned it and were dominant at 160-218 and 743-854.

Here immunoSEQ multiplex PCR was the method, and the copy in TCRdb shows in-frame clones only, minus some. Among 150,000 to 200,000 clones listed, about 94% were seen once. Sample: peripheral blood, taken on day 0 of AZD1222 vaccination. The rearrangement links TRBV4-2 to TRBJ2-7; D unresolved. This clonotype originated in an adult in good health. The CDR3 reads CASSQLFDLGYEQYF. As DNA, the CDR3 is TGTGCCAGCAGCCAACTGTTCGACTTAGGATACGAGCAGTACTTC.